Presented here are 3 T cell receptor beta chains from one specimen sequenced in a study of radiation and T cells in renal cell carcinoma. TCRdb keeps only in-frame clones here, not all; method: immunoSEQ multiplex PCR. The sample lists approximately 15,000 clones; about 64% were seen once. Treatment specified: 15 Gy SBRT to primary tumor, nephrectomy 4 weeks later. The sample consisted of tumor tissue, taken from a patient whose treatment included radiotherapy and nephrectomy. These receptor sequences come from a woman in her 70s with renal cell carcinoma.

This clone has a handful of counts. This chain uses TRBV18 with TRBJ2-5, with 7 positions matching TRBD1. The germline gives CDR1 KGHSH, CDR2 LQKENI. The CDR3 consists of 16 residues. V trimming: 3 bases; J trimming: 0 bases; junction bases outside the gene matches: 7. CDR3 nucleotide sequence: TGTGCCAGCTCACCGAAAGGGGGCGCGGACCAAGAGACCCAGTACTTC. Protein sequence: CASSPKGGADQETQYF.

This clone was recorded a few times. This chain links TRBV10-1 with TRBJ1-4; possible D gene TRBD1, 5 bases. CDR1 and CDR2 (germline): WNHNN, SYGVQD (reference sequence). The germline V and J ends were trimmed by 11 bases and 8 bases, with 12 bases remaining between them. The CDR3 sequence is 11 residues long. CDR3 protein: CAVRRDEKLFF. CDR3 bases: TGCGCCGTAAGGCGGGACGAAAAACTGTTTTTT.

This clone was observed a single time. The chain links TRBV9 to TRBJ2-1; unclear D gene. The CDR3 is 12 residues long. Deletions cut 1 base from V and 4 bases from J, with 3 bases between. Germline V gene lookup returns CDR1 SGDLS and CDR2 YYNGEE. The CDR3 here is CASSVSYNEQFF. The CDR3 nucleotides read TGTGCCAGCAGCGTAAGTTACAATGAGCAGTTCTTC.